This entry concerns a single TCR beta chain. Its specificity is not known. The data stem from a study of cytomegalovirus exposure and HLA in healthy donors. Study-wide findings and caveats: V segments that were indistinguishable, TRBV6-2 and TRBV6-3 among them, were omitted from analysis.

CDR1 SGHVS and CDR2 FQNEAQ come from the germline V gene. The germline V and J ends were trimmed by 2 bases and 5 bases, with 21 bases remaining between them. This CDR3 is 18 amino acids long. PCR was performed using 60 Vbeta and 13 Jbeta primers. Assay used: immunoSEQ multiplex PCR; TCRdb lists only in-frame clones, some missing. The sample has under 95,000 clones, approximately 80% seen once. The receptor's source is a man aged 25 to 45 in good health and CMV-seropositive. Input material: PBMCs. V and J are TRBV7-8 and TRBJ2-2; perhaps TRBD1 as D (6 bases). DNA for the CDR3: TGTGCCAGCAGCTTATTAGTGTCAGGGGCGCCGGGAACCGGGGAGCTGTTTTTT. It translates to CASSLLVSGAPGTGELFF.